A single sample gave rise to the 25 T cell receptor beta chains below, sequenced in a study of blood T cell repertoires in COVID-19. Clones were sequenced by immunoSEQ multiplex PCR, and TCRdb holds only the in-frame ones, with some missing. The sample holds around 130,000 clones; roughly 80% are singletons and the top ten take more than 10%. The sequencing input was peripheral blood. Receptors were obtained from a woman aged 60 to 75 with acute or convalescent COVID-19.

This rearrangement joins TRBV5-8 to TRBJ2-7, with D perhaps matching TRBD1 (5 bases). Trimming took off 1 base at V and 2 bases at J, with 10 bases between the two ends. This CDR3 contains 14 residues. From germline, CDR1 is SGHTS and CDR2 YDEGEE. CDR3 in amino acids: CASSLRPGTYEQYF. The CDR3 DNA reads TGTGCCAGCAGCTTGAGGCCAGGGACCTACGAGCAGTACTTC.

V gene TRBV5-6 combines with J gene TRBJ1-2; 8 bases align to TRBD1. Germline V CDR1 and CDR2: SGHDT, YYEEEE. This CDR3 has 16 residues. The V and J ends lost 1 base and 5 bases, in that order; junction bases with no gene match: 10. CDR3 in amino acids: CASSLTAIGQGYGYTF. The CDR3 nucleotides read TGTGCCAGCAGCTTGACCGCCATCGGACAGGGTTATGGCTACACCTTC.

The chain uses TRBV18 and TRBJ1-2; D is ambiguous. CDR3 length: 16 amino acids. Germline V gene lookup returns CDR1 KGHSH and CDR2 LQKENI. The V and J ends lost 3 bases and 4 bases respectively, with 18 bases between them. DNA for the CDR3: TGTGCCAGCTCACCTCCGGCGAGGCTGACCCCCTATGGCTACACCTTC. Translation: CASSPPARLTPYGYTF.

In DNA form, the CDR3 reads TGTGCCATCAGTGAGCCGACAGTGATGAACACTGAAGCTTTCTTT. Translating gives CAISEPTVMNTEAFF. The chain couples TRBV10-3 to TRBJ1-1; a possible D gene is TRBD1 (5 bases). Per the germline V gene, CDR1 is ENHRY and CDR2 is SYGVKD. Trimming removed 2 bases from V and 0 bases from J, with 10 bases in between. This CDR3 has 15 amino acids.

J is TRBJ2-7 and V is TRBV6-6; tentatively, D is TRBD2 (6 bases). V was trimmed by 10 bases and J by 4 bases, leaving 17 bases between them. Germline V lookup: CDR1 MNHNY, CDR2 SVGAGI (reference sequence). There are 13 residues in the CDR3. CDR3 in amino acids: CATSPGLTYEQYF. For the CDR3, the DNA is TGTGCCACCTCGCCGGGACTTACGTACGAGCAGTACTTC.

The chain joins TRBV5-1 to TRBJ2-3; TRBD2 agrees at 9 bases. This CDR3 comprises 15 residues. Germline lookup yields CDR1 SGHRS and CDR2 YFSETQ. V lost 0 bases to trimming and J lost 1 base; unmatched junction nucleotides: 0. DNA of the CDR3: TGCGCCAGCAGCTTGGGACTAGCGGGCACAGATACGCAGTATTTT. Its translation is CASSLGLAGTDTQYF. Variable domain in full (rest from reference TRBV5-1 and TRBJ2-3): KAGVTQTPRYLIKTRGQQVTLSCSPISGHRSVSWYQQTPGQGLQFLFEYFSETQRNKGNFPGRFSGRQFSNSRSEMNVSTLELGDSALYLCASSLGLAGTDTQYFGPGTRLTVL.

This clone was seen just once. V gene TRBV5-1 combines with J gene TRBJ1-4; 8 positions match TRBD1. The ends lost 3 bases at V and 0 bases at J; junction bases unmatched: 4. Germline V CDR1 and CDR2: SGHRS, YFSETQ. The CDR3 totals 16 residues. In DNA, the CDR3 is TGCGCCAGCAGCTCAGGGACAGGACCAACTAATGAAAAACTGTTTTTT. Translated, it gives CASSSGTGPTNEKLFF. Full variable domain (rest looked up from reference TRBV5-1 and TRBJ1-4): KAGVTQTPRYLIKTRGQQVTLSCSPISGHRSVSWYQQTPGQGLQFLFEYFSETQRNKGNFPGRFSGRQFSNSRSEMNVSTLELGDSALYLCASSSGTGPTNEKLFFGSGTQLSVL.

For the CDR3, the DNA is TGTGCCAGCAGTGAAGCCCAAAACAGCGGCAATGAGCAGTTCTTC. Its translation is CASSEAQNSGNEQFF. The genes are TRBV2 and TRBJ2-1; a weak D match, TRBD2 (5 bases). V was cut by 0 bases and J by 6 bases, with 12 bases left in between. The germline V gene has CDR1 SNHLY and CDR2 FYNNEI. The CDR3 consists of 15 residues.

The CDR3 sequence is CASRIGVGLTEAFF. CDR3 sequence (DNA): TGTGCCAGCAGGATAGGGGTGGGTCTCACTGAAGCTTTCTTT. The chain has TRBV5-4 and TRBJ1-1; a possible D gene is TRBD1 (5 bases). The CDR3 has 14 amino acids. V was trimmed by 5 bases and J by 4 bases, leaving 15 bases between them. CDR1 and CDR2 from the germline V gene are SGHNT and YYREEE (reference sequence).

The chain carries TRBV11-2 and TRBJ1-4; D remains unclear. This CDR3 has 16 amino acids. Trimming stripped 2 bases from V and 0 bases from J, with 10 bases between. Germline CDR1 reads SGHAT; CDR2 reads FQNNGV. Here the CDR3 reads CASSLLVTATNEKLFF. CDR3 sequence (DNA): TGTGCCAGCAGCTTACTCGTTACTGCAACTAATGAAAAACTGTTTTTT. Together with reference TRBV11-2 and TRBJ1-4, the CDR3 gives the full variable domain: EAGVAQSPRYKIIEKRQSVAFWCNPISGHATLYWYQQILGQGPKLLIQFQNNGVVDDSQLPKDRFSAERLKGVDSTLKIQPAKLEDSAVYLCASSLLVTATNEKLFFGSGTQLSVL.

This chain joins TRBV28 and TRBJ2-1; 7 positions agree with TRBD2. V was clipped by 5 bases and J by 6 bases; unmatched bases: 13. The CDR3 has 16 amino acids. Per the germline V gene, CDR1 is MDHEN and CDR2 is SYDVKM. The CDR3 spells CASSSGLGIRANEQFF. CDR3 bases: TGTGCCAGCAGTAGTGGACTAGGGATTAGGGCCAATGAGCAGTTCTTC.

This sequence joins TRBV7-3 and TRBJ1-1; no clear D. The germline gives CDR1 SGHTA, CDR2 FQGTGA. The CDR3 runs 13 residues. The germline V and J ends were trimmed by 2 bases and 2 bases, with 6 bases remaining between them. The CDR3 loop is CASSLSVNTEAFF. The CDR3 DNA sequence: TGTGCCAGCAGCTTATCAGTCAACACTGAAGCTTTCTTT.

The V call is TRBV6-5, the J call TRBJ2-5; D may be TRBD2 (7 bases). V gave up 5 bases and J gave up 5 bases, with 18 bases separating them. Germline V gene data show CDR1 as MNHEY and CDR2 as SVGAGI. The CDR3 is 15 residues long. The CDR3 DNA sequence: TGTGCCAGCAGTATAGGGGGGGCCTCGTTGGAGACCCAGTACTTC. The encoded protein is CASSIGGASLETQYF.

A single count supports this clone. CDR3 nucleotide sequence: TGTGCCAGCAGTTACTCTCCCGGGAAGATTCAGTACTTC. Translating gives CASSYSPGKIQYF. V is TRBV6-5 and J is TRBJ2-4; possible D gene TRBD2, 5 bases. CDR3 length equals 13 residues. Trimming removed 0 bases at V and 10 bases at J, with 10 bases between. Germline V CDR1 and CDR2: MNHEY, SVGAGI.

The chain links TRBV18 to TRBJ1-1; tentatively, D is TRBD1 (5 bases). CDR1 and CDR2 from the germline V gene are KGHSH and LQKENI. The CDR3 length is 14 residues. With 3 bases removed from V and 4 bases from J, the gap between germline ends came to 12 bases. The CDR3 spells CASSPDQGGTEAFF. CDR3 nucleotides: TGTGCCAGCTCACCCGACCAGGGAGGCACTGAAGCTTTCTTT.

The chain combines TRBV2 with TRBJ1-1, with 8 positions matching TRBD1. With 4 bases clipped from V and 8 bases from J, the junction kept 9 bases outside the gene matches. Per the germline V gene, CDR1 is SNHLY and CDR2 is FYNNEI. The CDR3 contains 14 residues. CDR3 protein: CASSVTRWTGEAFF. The CDR3 DNA is TGTGCCAGCAGTGTCACCCGGTGGACAGGGGAAGCTTTCTTT.

This chain connects TRBV3-1 (or the pseudogene TRBV3-2) to TRBJ1-2; TRBD1 is a possible D gene (5 bases). The CDR3 has 13 residues. The germline V gene encodes CDR1 LGHDT and CDR2 YNNKEL (reference sequence). The V and J ends lost 1 base and 2 bases respectively, with 5 bases between them. The CDR3 loop reads CASSQAGNYGYTF. The CDR3, as DNA: TGTGCCAGCAGCCAAGCAGGGAACTATGGCTACACCTTC.

The V gene is TRBV5-5, the J gene TRBJ1-2, with D uncertain. In germline, CDR1 is SGHKS, CDR2 YYEKEE (reference sequence). This CDR3 comprises 15 residues. V dropped 4 bases and J dropped 3 bases, with 16 bases sitting between them. The DNA of the CDR3 is TGTGCCAGCAGCCCGGGAGGTCGGCCGGACTATGGCTACACCTTC. Translated, it gives CASSPGGRPDYGYTF.

The chain has TRBV5-4 and TRBJ1-1, with TRBD1 matching 8 bases. Germline lookup yields CDR1 SGHNT and CDR2 YYREEE (reference sequence). The ends lost 1 base at V and 6 bases at J; junction bases unmatched: 8. The length of the CDR3 is 15 residues. CDR3 coding DNA: TGTGCCAGCAGCTTGACAGGGGGTTGGGAGGCTGAAGCTTTCTTT. This gives the protein CASSLTGGWEAEAFF.

This chain connects TRBV5-1 to TRBJ2-5, with 7 positions matching TRBD2. J gave up 0 bases and V 3 bases, and 5 bases lay outside the gene matches. This CDR3 comprises 15 residues. The V gene's germline CDR1 is SGHRS and CDR2 YFSETQ. This chain's CDR3 is CASSSQGTNQETQYF. CDR3 DNA: TGCGCCAGCAGCTCCCAAGGGACTAACCAAGAGACCCAGTACTTC.

This chain links TRBV27 with TRBJ1-2, with TRBD1 matching over 9 bases. With 6 bases clipped from V and 3 bases from J, the junction kept 5 bases outside the gene matches. From germline, CDR1 is MNHEY and CDR2 SMNVEV (reference sequence). The CDR3 spans 14 residues. CDR3 sequence (DNA): TGTGCCAGCAGCGGACAGGGGATCGACTATGGCTACACCTTC. Its protein product is CASSGQGIDYGYTF.

A word on this clone: An end of the junction differs from the germline gene, which may be a read error. The rearrangement joins TRBV5-5 to TRBJ1-2; the match to TRBD1 covers 9 bases. Germline CDR1 SGHKS, CDR2 YYEKEE (reference sequence). There are 15 residues in the CDR3. CDR3 region: CASSSTSRDRVQSHF. The CDR3 nucleotides read TGTGCCAGCAGTTCGACTTCCCGGGACAGGGTTCAGAGTCACTTC.

At least ten counts were recorded for this clone. The V and J genes are TRBV3-1 (or the pseudogene TRBV3-2) and TRBJ1-6; 8 nucleotides match TRBD1. From germline, CDR1 is LGHDT and CDR2 YNNKEL (reference sequence). The CDR3 spans 13 residues. With V trimmed by 3 bases and J by 8 bases, 0 bases remained unmatched. This CDR3 is CASSQGQDSPLHF. In DNA form, the CDR3 reads TGTGCCAGCAGCCAGGGACAGGATTCACCCCTCCACTTT.

This chain connects TRBV5-6 to TRBJ2-2; TRBD1 matches at 7 bases. The V segment lost 4 bases and the J segment 7 bases; nucleotides outside the gene matches: 13. The CDR3 has 16 amino acids. In germline, CDR1 is SGHDT, CDR2 YYEEEE. CDR3 coding DNA: TGTGCCAGCAGCGTTTTCGGACAGGATGTTGGCGGGGAGCTGTTTTTT. Protein product: CASSVFGQDVGGELFF.

This chain joins TRBV28 and TRBJ1-2; 9 nucleotides line up with TRBD1. In germline, CDR1 is MDHEN, CDR2 SYDVKM. The CDR3 totals 14 residues. Trimming removed 7 bases from V and 4 bases from J; junction bases left unmatched: 7. CDR3 loop: CASTSGTGIYGYTF. The CDR3, as DNA: TGTGCCAGCACTTCCGGGACAGGGATCTATGGCTACACCTTC.